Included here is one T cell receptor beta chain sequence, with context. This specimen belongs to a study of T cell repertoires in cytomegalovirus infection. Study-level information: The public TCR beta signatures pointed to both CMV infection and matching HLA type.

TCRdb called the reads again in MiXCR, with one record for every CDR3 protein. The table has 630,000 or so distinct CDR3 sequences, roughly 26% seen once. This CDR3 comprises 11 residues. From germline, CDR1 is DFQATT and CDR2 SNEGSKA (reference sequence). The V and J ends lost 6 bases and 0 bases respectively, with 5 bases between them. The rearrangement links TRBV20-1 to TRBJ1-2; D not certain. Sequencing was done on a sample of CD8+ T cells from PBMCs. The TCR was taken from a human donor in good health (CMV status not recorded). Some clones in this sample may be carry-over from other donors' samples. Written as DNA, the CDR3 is TGCAGTGCGGGTCCTAACTATGGCTACACCTTC. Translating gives CSAGPNYGYTF.